This entry lists 9 T cell receptor beta chains sequenced from one sample in a study of shared clonotypes between healthy human individuals. Measured with immunoSEQ multiplex PCR; TCRdb has only the in-frame clones, and not every one. The sample records 1.4 million to 1.5 million clones, roughly 96% being singletons. Source material: naive CD4+ T cells sorted from blood. Regarding subset: CD45RA+ positively selected. These receptor sequences come from a man aged 25 to 40 in good health.

This rearrangement joins TRBV28 to TRBJ2-1; TRBD2 matches at 11 bases. V lost 5 bases and J lost 8; bases outside the gene matches: 11. Germline CDR1 reads MDHEN; CDR2 reads SYDVKM. This CDR3 is 16 amino acids long. The CDR3 here is CASSPDSGRAVYEQFF. The CDR3 DNA follows: TGTGCCAGCAGTCCAGATAGCGGGAGGGCCGTCTATGAGCAGTTCTTC. Filled out from reference TRBV28 and TRBJ2-1, the complete variable domain reads DVKVTQSSRYLVKRTGEKVFLECVQDMDHENMFWYRQDPGLGLRLIYFSYDVKMKEKGDIPEGYSVSREKKERFSLILESASTNQTSMYLCASSPDSGRAVYEQFFGPGTRLTVL.

This rearrangement joins TRBV28 to TRBJ2-1; TRBD1 might be the D (6 bases). The CDR3 runs 12 residues. V was trimmed by 7 bases and J by 7 bases, leaving 11 bases between them. The germline V gene has CDR1 MDHEN and CDR2 SYDVKM. CDR3: CASTLRGNEQFF. Here the CDR3 DNA reads TGTGCCAGCACCCTAAGGGGGAATGAGCAGTTCTTC.

This clone came up a few times. V and J are TRBV2 and TRBJ2-1; D is unresolved. The CDR3 is made up of 11 amino acids. V lost 2 bases, J lost 8 bases, and 4 bases lay in between. The germline V gene encodes CDR1 SNHLY and CDR2 FYNNEI. The CDR3: CASSEIYEQFF. The CDR3 nucleotides read TGTGCCAGCAGTGAAATCTATGAGCAGTTCTTC. Full variable domain (remainder filled in from reference TRBV2 and TRBJ2-1): EPEVTQTPSHQVTQMGQEVILRCVPISNHLYFYWYRQILGQKVEFLVSFYNNEISEKSEIFDDQFSVERPDGSNFTLKIRSTKLEDSAMYFCASSEIYEQFFGPGTRLTVL.

J is TRBJ1-1 and V is TRBV5-6; no reliable D call. Trimming took 0 bases from V and 1 from J, leaving 10 bases between them. The germline V gene has CDR1 SGHDT and CDR2 YYEEEE. This CDR3 region has 15 residues. CDR3 in DNA: TGTGCCAGCAGCTTGGTGCGGTCGGCGAACACTGAAGCTTTCTTT. It encodes CASSLVRSANTEAFF. The full variable domain, its missing parts supplied by reference TRBV5-6 and TRBJ1-1, is DAGVTQSPTHLIKTRGQQVTLRCSPKSGHDTVSWYQQALGQGPQFIFQYYEEEERQRGNFPDRFSGHQFPNYSSELNVNALLLGDSALYLCASSLVRSANTEAFFGQGTRLTVV.

The CDR3: CASSDKGGNQPQHF. The CDR3, as DNA: TGTGCCAGCAGTGATAAAGGGGGGAATCAGCCCCAGCATTTT. V gene TRBV25-1 combines with J gene TRBJ1-5, with a possible D match to TRBD1 (6 bases). The germline V and J ends were trimmed by 3 bases and 4 bases, with 10 bases remaining between them. The CDR3 has 14 residues. Germline V gene sequence: CDR1 MGHDK, CDR2 SYGVNS.

The rearrangement uses TRBV27 and TRBJ1-5; D is uncertain. From germline, CDR1 is MNHEY and CDR2 SMNVEV (reference sequence). Trimming stripped 1 base from V and 3 bases from J, with 22 bases between. CDR3 length: 19 residues. The CDR3 here is CASSLFAINVGGLNQPQHF. Here the CDR3 DNA reads TGTGCCAGCAGTTTATTCGCTATCAATGTCGGAGGCCTCAATCAGCCCCAGCATTTT.

Notes on this clone: Different DNA sequences within this sample yield the same CDR3. This chain connects TRBV9 to TRBJ2-7, with D unclear. Trimming pared 0 bases from V and 2 bases from J, leaving 9 bases between. Germline assignment: CDR1 SGDLS and CDR2 YYNGEE. The CDR3 extends over 14 amino acids. The CDR3 reads CASSVGTRAYEQYF. The CDR3 bases are TGTGCCAGCAGCGTAGGGACCCGTGCCTACGAGCAGTACTTC.

V gene TRBV7-8 combines with J gene TRBJ2-3, with a possible D match to TRBD2 (5 bases). Germline V gene sequence: CDR1 SGHVS, CDR2 FQNEAQ. This CDR3 region has 14 residues. The ends were cut back, 5 bases at V and 5 bases at J, with 14 bases in the middle. The CDR3 is CASSPNAGLDTQYF. CDR3 coding DNA: TGTGCCAGCAGCCCGAATGCGGGCTTAGATACGCAGTATTTT.

The chain uses TRBV28 and TRBJ2-7; a possible D gene is TRBD2 (5 bases). Looked up from germline, CDR1 is MDHEN and CDR2 is SYDVKM. The CDR3 consists of 16 residues. Trimming cost V 3 bases and J 0 bases, with 15 bases left between them. The chain's CDR3 is CASSFNRGRASYEQYF. CDR3 sequence (DNA): TGTGCCAGCAGTTTCAATCGGGGTCGGGCCTCCTACGAGCAGTACTTC.